Sequencing of this T cell receptor beta chain was carried out in a study of blood T cell repertoires in COVID-19. As for the study in general: Samples representing acute and convalescent COVID-19 were sourced from the United States, Italy and Spain. PBMCs, B-cell-depleted T cells, or T cells were the source of the cDNA or gDNA that made up the material.

Between the trimmed V and J ends, which lost 0 bases and 0 bases, there was a span of 12 bases. This CDR3 region has 16 residues. From germline, CDR1 is LGHNA and CDR2 YNFKEQ. Notes on this clone: Other DNA sequences within the sample encode an identical CDR3.

The repertoire was sequenced with immunoSEQ multiplex PCR; TCRdb's copy has only in-frame clones and lacks some. The profile covers more than 300,000 clones, with around 89% appearing a single time and nearly 6.5% taken by the ten largest. The chain links TRBV4-2 to TRBJ2-7, with a weak D call TRBD2 (6 bases). The receptor's source is a man aged 18 to 30 who had recovered from COVID-19. What was sequenced was peripheral blood. This CDR3 is CASSQEGSGSSYEQYF. CDR3 sequence (DNA): TGTGCCAGCAGCCAAGAAGGTAGCGGCAGCTCCTACGAGCAGTACTTC.